This is a list of T cell receptor beta chains from one sample in a study of T cells in Graves' hyperthyroidism and ophthalmopathy. In TCRdb, the multiplex PCR reads were re-called with MiXCR into one record per CDR3 protein. Here the sample spans about 500,000 distinct CDR3 sequences, 35% to 50% being singletons. The sequenced sample was peripheral blood or thyroid tissue (not recorded which). These receptors all come from an adult woman with Graves' disease, either hyperthyroidism or ophthalmopathy (not recorded which). Each CDR3 is given with its conserved first and last residue. Fields, in order: V gene, D gene, clone size, J gene, CDR3 DNA, CDR3 protein. The D gene is left open where the match is weak. Some rows have no size entry. The others give once, few or many, or a class for an expanded clone.

TRBV7-9	NA	many	TRBJ1-4	TGTGCCAGCAGCAGAGATACAACTAATGAAAAACTGTTTTTT	CASSRDTTNEKLFF
TRBV20-1	TRBD2	NA	TRBJ2-3	TGCAGTGCTAACCCCGGGACTAGCGGCACAGATACGCAGTATTTT	CSANPGTSGTDTQYF
TRBV7-9	NA	NA	TRBJ2-7	TGTGCCAGCAGCCCCCCTTCGGGCGCAAGGTACGAGCAGTACTTC	CASSPPSGARYEQYF
TRBV19	NA	many	TRBJ1-4	TGTGCCAGTAGTCCTGCAGGGGTTGAAAAACTGTTTTTT	CASSPAGVEKLFF
TRBV28	NA	NA	TRBJ1-5	TGTGCCAGCAGCCAGGACAGATATAGCAATCAGCCCCAGCATTTT	CASSQDRYSNQPQHF
TRBV2	TRBD1	NA	TRBJ2-5	TGTGCCAGCAGTGAGCAGGGACAGGGCCAAGAGACCCAGTACTTC	CASSEQGQGQETQYF
TRBV24-1	NA	NA	TRBJ2-5	TGTGCCACCAGTGATTTCACACGCCTCGGGGAGACCCAGTACTTC	CATSDFTRLGETQYF
TRBV7-6	TRBD2	many	TRBJ2-7	TGTGCCAGCGGACTTGGGACTAGCGGGGTTAGCGAGCAGTACTTC	CASGLGTSGVSEQYF
TRBV20-1	NA	NA	TRBJ2-5	TGCAGTGCCCCAGGGCCCTCCTTAGCGGTCCAAGAGACCCAGTACTTC	CSAPGPSLAVQETQYF
TRBV5-4	NA	few	TRBJ1-4	TGTGCCAGCAGCTTGGGCCTGGGTGAAAAACTGTTTTTT	CASSLGLGEKLFF
TRBV28	NA	NA	TRBJ1-5	TGTGCCACGGGCCCTCATCAGCCCCAGCATTTT	CATGPHQPQHF
TRBV5-6	NA	many	TRBJ1-1	TGTGCCAGCAGCTTGCGCCTGAACACTGAAGCTTTCTTT	CASSLRLNTEAFF
TRBV29-1	NA	NA	TRBJ2-2	TGCAGCGTTGAAACTTACCTCACCGGGGAGCTGTTTTTT	CSVETYLTGELFF
TRBV2	NA	few	TRBJ1-1	TGTGCCAGCAGGGGGGATGGACAGCGAGCTGAAGCTTTCTTT	CASRGDGQRAEAFF
TRBV20-1	NA	NA	TRBJ1-3	TGCAGTGCCCTTAGGACAGCCTCTGGAAACACCATATATTTT	CSALRTASGNTIYF
TRBV3-1	NA	NA	TRBJ1-2	TGTGCCAGCAGCCAAGTGGGCAGGGCCCAATGGTCGACCTTC	CASSQVGRAQWSTF
TRBV4-1	NA	NA	TRBJ1-1	TGCGCCAGCAGCCTCTACGTTGCCACTGAAGCTTTCTTT	CASSLYVATEAFF
TRBV2	TRBD1	once	TRBJ2-5	TGTGCAAGCAGCAGCCCGACAGGGGGTGGTGTCGAGACCCAGTACTTC	CASSSPTGGGVETQYF
TRBV29-1	NA	NA	TRBJ1-1	TGCAGCGTTGGGCGAGCAGGGGAAGCTTTCTTT	CSVGRAGEAFF
TRBV3-1	TRBD2	many	TRBJ2-7	TGTGCCAGCAGCCAAGGGCTAGCGGGAGTCGAGCAGTACTTC	CASSQGLAGVEQYF
TRBV7-8	NA	NA	TRBJ2-5	TGTGCCAGCAGCTACCGAGGGACCACCGGGGAGCTGGGAGAGACCCAGTACTTC	CASSYRGTTGELGETQYF
TRBV29-1	NA	NA	TRBJ1-1	TGCAGCGTTTGGGTCCGTTTATCGGGTGAAGCTTTCTTT	CSVWVRLSGEAFF
TRBV20-1	NA	many	TRBJ1-4	TGCAGTGCTAGTGCGCTGGGAGGAGAAAAACTGTTTTTT	CSASALGGEKLFF
TRBV7-9	TRBD1	many	TRBJ2-7	TGTGCCAGCAGTTCACCGGGACAGGGGACCTACGAGCAGTACTTC	CASSSPGQGTYEQYF
TRBV11-2	NA	many	TRBJ2-5	TGTGCCAGCAGCTTAGGGACAATTCAAGAGACCCAGTACTTC	CASSLGTIQETQYF
TRBV20-1	NA	NA	TRBJ1-1	TGCAGTGCTCCGAGAATCACTGAAGCTTTCTTT	CSAPRITEAFF
TRBV7-8	NA	NA	TRBJ2-7	TGTGCCAGCAGCTTTGGAACGGGAGTAAATTACGAGCAGTACTTC	CASSFGTGVNYEQYF
TRBV19	NA	NA	TRBJ1-1	TGTGCCAGTAGTATGGCCAAGACCGCTGAAGCTTTCTTT	CASSMAKTAEAFF
TRBV15	NA	NA	TRBJ2-5	TGTGCCACCAGCACGGGGACGTTGAGTGAGCCCCACTACTTC	CATSTGTLSEPHYF
TRBV5-5	NA	few	TRBJ1-2	TGTGCCAGCAGCTTAGGGGAGGGTTACGGCTACACCTTC	CASSLGEGYGYTF
TRBV7-2	NA	NA	TRBJ1-6	TGTGCCAGCAGCTTTTTGGACAGTTCCTCACCCCTCCACTTT	CASSFLDSSSPLHF
TRBV19	NA	many	TRBJ2-3	TGTGCCAGTAGTGCCGGGACACGCACAGATACGCAGTATTTT	CASSAGTRTDTQYF
TRBV19	NA	many	TRBJ2-2	TGTGCCACTCACTTCGGGGTTTCCCTGAACACCGGGGAGCTGTTTTTT	CATHFGVSLNTGELFF
TRBV7-8	TRBD2	NA	TRBJ2-5	TGTGCCAGCAGCCCTACTCGACTTGGACTAGCGGTTCAAGAGACCCAGTACTTC	CASSPTRLGLAVQETQYF
TRBV10-2	TRBD1	once	TRBJ1-2	TGCGCCAGCAGCCGTCGACAGGGGATTAACTATGGCTACACCTTC	CASSRRQGINYGYTF
TRBV10-3	NA	NA	TRBJ1-1	TGTGCCATCAGTGCGCAGGCGAACACTGAAGCTTTCTTT	CAISAQANTEAFF
TRBV7-3	NA	NA	TRBJ2-2	TGTGCCAGCATGGACGTAAACACCGGGGAGCTGTTTTTT	CASMDVNTGELFF
TRBV29-1	TRBD2	NA	TRBJ2-7	TGCAGCTCTTGGGCGGGGGCCTACGAGCAGTACTTC	CSSWAGAYEQYF
TRBV3-1	NA	NA	TRBJ1-5	TGTGCCAGCAGCCAAGATCCGGGGGCAGGTCAGCCCCAGCATTTT	CASSQDPGAGQPQHF
TRBV20-1	TRBD2	many	TRBJ2-7	TGCAGTGCCTGTGACGAAGGCGGGAGGGGAGCCTGCGAGCAGTACTTC	CSACDEGGRGACEQYF
TRBV20-1	NA	many	TRBJ1-1	TGCAGTGCTCGGCAGACAGCTTACACTGAAGCTTTCTTT	CSARQTAYTEAFF
TRBV29-1	NA	many	TRBJ1-2	TGCAGCGCCGAGAACCTAGATGGCTACACCTTC	CSAENLDGYTF
TRBV20-1	NA	many	TRBJ2-5	TGCAGTGCTAGAGAGGGCGGGGAGGAGACCCAGTACTTC	CSAREGGEETQYF
TRBV19	NA	NA	TRBJ1-5	TGTGCCAGCCAAGGGCGCAAAGAGACCCAGCATTTT	CASQGRKETQHF
TRBV15	NA	NA	TRBJ2-5	TGTGCCACCAGCAGAGATGGGCCAGGACGCCAAGAGACCCAGTACTTC	CATSRDGPGRQETQYF
TRBV5-6	NA	NA	TRBJ2-7	TGTGCCAGCCGGGACGACTCCTACGAGCAGTACTTC	CASRDDSYEQYF
TRBV2	TRBD2	NA	TRBJ2-5	TGTGCCAGCAGTGAACTAGCGGGGGGGCTGGTGGAGACCCAGTACTTC	CASSELAGGLVETQYF
TRBV20-1	NA	few	TRBJ2-7	TGCAGTGTGAGTGCCGCCGAGCAGTACTTC	CSVSAAEQYF
TRBV11-2	NA	many	TRBJ1-3	TGTGCCAGCAGCTTAGATTTGCGGGGTGCTGGAAACACCATATATTTT	CASSLDLRGAGNTIYF
TRBV7-2	TRBD1	NA	TRBJ2-7	TGTGCCAGCAGCCCGAATACAGGGGGCCTATCCTACGAGCAGTACTTC	CASSPNTGGLSYEQYF
TRBV2	NA	NA	TRBJ2-5	TGTGCCAGCACCCAAGGACGGCAAGAGACCCAGTACTTC	CASTQGRQETQYF
TRBV29-1	NA	NA	TRBJ2-7	TGCAGCGTTGGAGATGGGGTCGGCTACGAGCAGTACTTC	CSVGDGVGYEQYF